This entry is about one TCR beta chain. This clone may be a read error of a much larger clone one base away. Other DNA sequences within the sample encode an identical CDR3. An approximately 210 ng quantity of DNA, 32,000 or so T cell genomes, went into the sorted-subset replicate PCRs. Produced via immunoSEQ multiplex PCR; TCRdb's table is partial and in-frame only. Of about 2,100,000 clones listed, just over 90% are singletons. Germline V gene lookup returns CDR1 MNHEY and CDR2 SMNVEV (reference sequence). The CDR3 is 13 residues long. V lost 2 bases and J 1 base, leaving 6 bases between the germline ends. These data originate in a study of shared clonotypes between healthy human individuals. Naive CD8 cells were CD45RO-negative, positively selected for CCR7, excluding terminally differentiated effector memory CD45RA+ cells.

The sequence was obtained from a man younger than 30 in good health. Some clones in this sample may be carry-over from other donors' samples. The specimen sequenced was naive CD8+ T cells from PBMCs. This chain connects TRBV27 to TRBJ2-7; D is perhaps TRBD2 (6 bases). The CDR3 is CASSLGRSYEQYF. CDR3 sequence (DNA): TGTGCCAGCAGTTTAGGGAGGTCCTACGAGCAGTACTTC.